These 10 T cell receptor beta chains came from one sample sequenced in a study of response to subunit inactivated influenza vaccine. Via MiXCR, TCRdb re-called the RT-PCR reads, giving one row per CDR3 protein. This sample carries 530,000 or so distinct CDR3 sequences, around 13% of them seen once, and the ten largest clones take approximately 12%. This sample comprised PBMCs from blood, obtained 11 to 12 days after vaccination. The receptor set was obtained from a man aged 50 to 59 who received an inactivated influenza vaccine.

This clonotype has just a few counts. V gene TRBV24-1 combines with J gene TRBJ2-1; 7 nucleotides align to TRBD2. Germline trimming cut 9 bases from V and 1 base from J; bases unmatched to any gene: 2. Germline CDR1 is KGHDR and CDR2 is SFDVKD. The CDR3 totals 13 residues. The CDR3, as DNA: TGTGCCACCCTCGGGGGGTCCTACAATGAGCAGTTCTTC. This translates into CATLGGSYNEQFF.

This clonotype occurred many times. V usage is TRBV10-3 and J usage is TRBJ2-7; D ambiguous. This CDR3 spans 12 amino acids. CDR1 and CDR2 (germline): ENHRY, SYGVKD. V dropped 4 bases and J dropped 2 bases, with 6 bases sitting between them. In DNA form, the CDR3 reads TGTGCCATCAGTGCAGCTCCCTACGAGCAGTACTTC. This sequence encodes CAISAAPYEQYF.

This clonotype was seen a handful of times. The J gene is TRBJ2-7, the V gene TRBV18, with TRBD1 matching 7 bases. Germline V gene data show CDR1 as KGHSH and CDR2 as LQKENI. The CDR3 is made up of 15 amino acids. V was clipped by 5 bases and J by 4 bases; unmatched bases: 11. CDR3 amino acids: CASSDLARQGYEQYF. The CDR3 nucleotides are TGTGCCAGCTCAGATTTGGCTAGACAGGGATACGAGCAGTACTTC.

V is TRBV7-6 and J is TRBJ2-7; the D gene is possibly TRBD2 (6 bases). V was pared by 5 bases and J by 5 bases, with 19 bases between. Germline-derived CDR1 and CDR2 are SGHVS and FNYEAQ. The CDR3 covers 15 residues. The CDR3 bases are TGTGCCAGCAGCCCCCGCTTGGGAGGCCGGGACGAGCAGTACTTC. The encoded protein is CASSPRLGGRDEQYF.

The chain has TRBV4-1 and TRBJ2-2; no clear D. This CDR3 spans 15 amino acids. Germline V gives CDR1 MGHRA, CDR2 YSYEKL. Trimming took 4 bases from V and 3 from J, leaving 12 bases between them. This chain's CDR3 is CASSPDRLHTGELFF. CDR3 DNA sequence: TGCGCCAGCAGCCCCGACCGGCTTCACACCGGGGAGCTGTTTTTT.

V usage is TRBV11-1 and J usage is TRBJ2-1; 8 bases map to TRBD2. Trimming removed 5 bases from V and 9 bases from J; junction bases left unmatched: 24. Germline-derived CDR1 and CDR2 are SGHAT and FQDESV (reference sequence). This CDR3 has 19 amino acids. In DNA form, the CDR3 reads TGTGCCAGCAGCACCCTGATCCTAGCGGGTGGTGGCTCGTTCCTTGAGCAGTTCTTC. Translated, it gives CASSTLILAGGGSFLEQFF. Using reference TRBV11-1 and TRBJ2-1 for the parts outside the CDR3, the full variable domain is EAEVAQSPRYKITEKSQAVAFWCDPISGHATLYWYRQILGQGPELLVQFQDESVVDDSQLPKDRFSAERLKGVDSTLKIQPAELGDSAMYLCASSTLILAGGGSFLEQFFGPGTRLTVL.

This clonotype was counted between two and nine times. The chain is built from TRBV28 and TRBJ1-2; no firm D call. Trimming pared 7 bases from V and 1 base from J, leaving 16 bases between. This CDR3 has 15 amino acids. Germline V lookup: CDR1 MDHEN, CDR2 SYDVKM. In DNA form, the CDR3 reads TGTGCCAGCATCTCCGGCAAATATGATAACTATGGCTACACCTTC. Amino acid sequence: CASISGKYDNYGYTF.

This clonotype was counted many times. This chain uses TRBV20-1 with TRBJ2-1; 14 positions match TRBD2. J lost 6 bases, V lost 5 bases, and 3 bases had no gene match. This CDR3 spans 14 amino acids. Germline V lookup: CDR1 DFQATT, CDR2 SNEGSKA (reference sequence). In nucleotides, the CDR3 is TGCAGTGCTGCCGGGACTAGCGGGAGCAATGAGCAGTTCTTC. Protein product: CSAAGTSGSNEQFF.

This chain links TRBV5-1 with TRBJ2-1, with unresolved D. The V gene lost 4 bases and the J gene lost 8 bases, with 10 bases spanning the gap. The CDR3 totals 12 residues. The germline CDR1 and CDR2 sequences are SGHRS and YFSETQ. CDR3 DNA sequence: TGCGCCAGCAGCAGCGACTCGTATGAGCAGTTCTTC. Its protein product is CASSSDSYEQFF.

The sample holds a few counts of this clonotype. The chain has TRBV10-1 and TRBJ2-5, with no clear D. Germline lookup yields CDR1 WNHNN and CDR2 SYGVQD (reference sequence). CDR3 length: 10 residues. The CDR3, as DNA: TGCCCAAGCAGTATTGAGACCCAGTACTTC. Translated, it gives CPSSIETQYF.